One sample yielded the 18 T cell receptor beta chains listed below, sequenced in a study of T cell repertoires in cytomegalovirus infection. TCRdb reprocessed the reads with MiXCR, giving one entry per CDR3 protein. The data hold roughly 280,000 distinct CDR3 sequences, with around 8.7% observed a single time. The sample taken for sequencing was PBMCs. The receptors shown here come from a human donor in good health (CMV status not recorded). Some clones in this sample may be carry-over from other donors' samples.

The chain carries TRBV7-3 and TRBJ2-3; D is perhaps TRBD2 (6 bases). Germline CDR1 and CDR2: SGHTA and FQGTGA. The CDR3 runs 16 residues. Trimming took off 5 bases at V and 6 bases at J, with 21 bases between the two ends. Written as DNA, the CDR3 is TGTGCCAGCAGCCCCGGACTAACGGGGCCTAAGGATACGCAGTATTTT. It specifies CASSPGLTGPKDTQYF.

A few counts support this clonotype. A read error may be the cause here, since a much bigger clone is one base away. Here the CDR3 DNA reads TGTGCCAACAGCTACCACAATCAGCCCCAGCATTTT. It codes for CANSYHNQPQHF. The chain is built from TRBV7-2 and TRBJ1-5; D is unresolved. Germline assignment: CDR1 SGHTA and CDR2 FQGNSA. The CDR3 covers 12 residues. The full variable domain, its missing parts supplied by reference TRBV7-2 and TRBJ1-5, is GAGVSQSPSNKVTEKGKDVELRCDPISGHTALYWYRQSLGQGLEFLIYFQGNSAPDKSGLPSDRFSAERTGGSVSTLTIQRTQQEDSAVYLCANSYHNQPQHFGDGTRLSIL.

The chain carries TRBV29-1 and TRBJ2-7; 10 bases fit TRBD1. CDR3 length equals 12 residues. Germline loops: CDR1 SQVTM, CDR2 ANQGSEA. V gave up 6 bases and J gave up 6 bases; unmatched junction bases: 5. CDR3 sequence (DNA): TGCAGCGTGGGACAGGGGAGCGGCGAGCAGTACTTC. Protein sequence: CSVGQGSGEQYF.

This clonotype was seen ten or more times. The chain links TRBV6-8 to TRBJ2-1, with 8 bases lining up with TRBD2. V lost 1 base to trimming and J lost 9 bases; unmatched junction nucleotides: 11. The CDR3 totals 16 residues. Per germline, CDR1 MNHGY and CDR2 SAAAGT. CDR3 amino acids: CASSYWSSGAGGEQFF. CDR3 DNA sequence: TGTGCCAGCAGTTACTGGAGTAGCGGGGCCGGGGGTGAGCAGTTCTTC.

V usage is TRBV6-2 or TRBV6-3 and J usage is TRBJ2-7, with D perhaps matching TRBD1 or TRBD2 (5 bases each). The CDR3 has 12 amino acids. Germline V lookup: CDR1 MNHEY, CDR2 SVGEGT. V was clipped by 2 bases and J by 5 bases, with 7 bases between them. The CDR3, as DNA: TGTGCCAGCAGTTACAGAGGGGACGAGCAGTACTTC. Encoded protein: CASSYRGDEQYF.

This clonotype was picked up many times. The chain joins TRBV7-8 to TRBJ1-5; D gene ambiguous. V lost 3 bases, J lost 4 bases, and 10 bases lay in between. CDR1 is SGHVS and CDR2 is FQNEAQ in the germline V gene. There are 14 residues in the CDR3. CDR3 amino acids: CASSLRRTNQPQHF. As DNA, the CDR3 is TGTGCCAGCAGCTTGCGACGCACTAATCAGCCCCAGCATTTT.

This sequence joins TRBV28 and TRBJ2-5; unclear D gene. This CDR3 has 15 amino acids. Germline CDR1 MDHEN, CDR2 SYDVKM. With 7 bases removed from V and 1 base from J, the gap between germline ends came to 16 bases. The CDR3 protein is CASTSYLGPQETQYF. The CDR3 DNA is TGTGCCAGCACCTCATACCTGGGTCCCCAAGAGACCCAGTACTTC.

This clonotype was found many times. The CDR3 reads CASSLGVGVGETQYF. The CDR3 DNA reads TGTGCCAGCAGCCTAGGCGTGGGGGTAGGAGAGACCCAGTACTTC. This chain connects TRBV7-2 to TRBJ2-5, with D perhaps assigned TRBD1 or TRBD2 (5 bases each). Trimming left V 5 bases short and J 4 bases short, with 17 bases between. Germline CDR1 SGHTA, CDR2 FQGNSA. CDR3 length: 15 residues.

The genes are TRBV20-1 and TRBJ1-5; TRBD1 is a possible D gene (5 bases). The germline gives CDR1 DFQATT, CDR2 SNEGSKA (reference sequence). The CDR3 runs 17 residues. Trimming took off 0 bases at V and 0 bases at J, with 15 bases between the two ends. The CDR3: CSARDPRQFDSNQPQHF. CDR3 sequence (DNA): TGCAGTGCTAGAGATCCCCGACAGTTTGATAGCAATCAGCCCCAGCATTTT.

Only a few counts were recorded for this clonotype. One end of the junction is discordant with germline, which a read error may explain. The rearrangement uses TRBV12-3 or TRBV12-4 and TRBJ2-3, with 9 bases matching TRBD2. This CDR3 comprises 15 residues. This CDR3 is CASSLAGSYTDTQYF. In nucleotides, the CDR3 is TGTGCCAGCAGTCTAGCGGGGTCCTACACAGATACGCAGTATTTT.

The V call is TRBV4-2, the J call TRBJ2-2; 16 bases match TRBD2. Germline lookup yields CDR1 LGHNA and CDR2 YNFKEQ. This CDR3 contains 20 residues. The trim removed 6 bases at V and 6 bases at J, leaving 16 bases unmatched. The CDR3 DNA sequence: TGTGCCAGCAGTCCCCAAGGCGGGACTAGCGGGGGGGCCCTCCCCGGGGAGCTGTTTTTT. This translates into CASSPQGGTSGGALPGELFF.

The rearrangement links TRBV7-2 to TRBJ2-7; D is unclear. The CDR3 has 12 residues. The ends were cut back, 10 bases at V and 7 bases at J, with 17 bases in the middle. In germline, CDR1 is SGHTA, CDR2 FQGNSA. The CDR3 bases are TGTGCCATTTCAGGAGTATCACATGAGCAGTACTTC. Its protein product is CAISGVSHEQYF.

In its sample, this clonotype was seen once. The chain recombines TRBV12-3 or TRBV12-4 with TRBJ2-1; 8 bases map to TRBD2. With 8 bases clipped from V and 5 bases from J, the junction kept 17 bases outside the gene matches. CDR3 length equals 17 residues. CDR3 in DNA: TGTGCCAGCCTAAGTTTATTCGGCGGGGGGACCCACAATGAGCAGTTCTTC. This translates into CASLSLFGGGTHNEQFF.

This clonotype has ten or more counts. The rearrangement joins TRBV7-3 to TRBJ2-6, with no clear D. Trimming stripped 2 bases from V and 0 bases from J, with 14 bases between. The germline V gene encodes CDR1 SGHTA and CDR2 FQGTGA. The CDR3 is 18 residues long. CDR3 in amino acids: CASSLYSAVTSGANVLTF. The CDR3 coding sequence is TGTGCCAGCAGCTTATATTCCGCGGTTACCTCTGGGGCCAACGTCCTGACTTTC.

This clonotype has at least ten counts. This chain links TRBV7-8 with TRBJ2-7; perhaps TRBD1 as D (6 bases). Germline V gives CDR1 SGHVS, CDR2 FQNEAQ. The germline V and J ends were trimmed by 3 bases and 6 bases, with 9 bases remaining between them. The CDR3 loop spans 12 amino acids. CDR3 nucleotides: TGTGCCAGCAGCTTCGGACAGAGCGAGCAGTACTTC. Translated, it gives CASSFGQSEQYF.

This clonotype was recorded at least ten times. This chain links TRBV7-2 with TRBJ2-5, with a weak D call TRBD2 (7 bases). The CDR3 is 17 residues long. The germline V gene encodes CDR1 SGHTA and CDR2 FQGNSA. V lost 1 base and J lost 2, with 17 bases in between. The CDR3 sequence: CASSLGSGARGQETQYF. CDR3 DNA: TGTGCCAGCAGCTTAGGGTCAGGGGCGCGGGGGCAAGAGACCCAGTACTTC.

This clonotype was seen ten or more times. This chain connects TRBV20-1 to TRBJ2-5, with 12 bases lining up with TRBD2. Germline V gene data show CDR1 as DFQATT and CDR2 as SNEGSKA (reference sequence). The CDR3 covers 15 residues. J gave up 5 bases and V 5 bases, and 9 bases lay outside the gene matches. CDR3 in DNA: TGCAGTGCTCCGACTAGCGGGAGTGCTTCTGAGACCCAGTACTTC. Its protein is CSAPTSGSASETQYF.

This clonotype was seen many times. The chain combines TRBV7-6 with TRBJ2-1; 10 positions agree with TRBD2. V was clipped by 0 bases and J by 9 bases; unmatched bases: 5. This CDR3 contains 15 residues. Germline CDR1 is SGHVS and CDR2 is FNYEAQ. In nucleotides, the CDR3 is TGTGCCAGCAGCTTAGCTAGCGGGGGGTTTGGTGAGCAGTTCTTC. This encodes CASSLASGGFGEQFF.